The 21 T cell receptor beta chains below were found in one sample sequenced in a study of cytomegalovirus exposure and HLA in healthy donors. PCR involved 60 Vbeta and 13 Jbeta primers. Produced via immunoSEQ multiplex PCR; TCRdb's table is partial and in-frame only. Of some 140,000 clones in the sample, roughly 79% were seen once. Sequenced: PBMCs. All receptors derive from a man aged 18-30 years in good health and CMV-seronegative.

The genes are TRBV5-6 and TRBJ2-7; D is uncertain. The ends were cut back, 4 bases at V and 3 bases at J, with 5 bases in the middle. Germline CDR1 reads SGHDT; CDR2 reads YYEEEE. This CDR3 is built from 11 residues. The CDR3 DNA reads as TGTGCCAGCAGCCTCTACTACGAGCAGTACTTC. Protein sequence: CASSLYYEQYF.

This chain connects TRBV19 to TRBJ1-1, with D possibly TRBD1 on 6 matching bases. V gave up 8 bases and J gave up 3 bases, with 22 bases separating them. Per the germline V gene, CDR1 is LNHDA and CDR2 is SQIVND (reference sequence). The CDR3 covers 16 residues. The CDR3 DNA follows: TGTGCCAGTGCTAGGGACATTCAATTAGGGGACACTGAAGCTTTCTTT. Its translation: CASARDIQLGDTEAFF.

The chain couples TRBV11-2 to TRBJ1-5, with no clear D. Between the trimmed V and J ends, which lost 2 bases and 5 bases, there was a span of 10 bases. Germline V lookup: CDR1 SGHAT, CDR2 FQNNGV. The CDR3 extends over 14 amino acids. Written as DNA, the CDR3 is TGTGCCAGCAGCTTATTCGGGGAGGATCAGCCCCAGCATTTT. Encoded protein: CASSLFGEDQPQHF.

For this clone: Other DNA sequences in this sample translate to the same CDR3. This chain connects TRBV5-1 to TRBJ1-2; 9 bases are a match to TRBD1. This CDR3 contains 13 residues. CDR1 and CDR2 (germline): SGHRS, YFSETQ. V lost 2 bases, J lost 6 bases, and 2 bases stayed unmatched. The CDR3 sequence: CASSLGTGNGYTF. The CDR3 nucleotides read TGCGCCAGCAGCTTAGGGACAGGGAATGGCTACACCTTC.

The chain recombines TRBV30 with TRBJ2-3, with a possible D match to TRBD2 (7 bases). V was trimmed by 4 bases and J by 1 base, leaving 15 bases between them. The CDR3 loop spans 15 amino acids. The germline V gene encodes CDR1 GTSNPN and CDR2 SVGIG (reference sequence). The CDR3 loop reads CAWITEGGRTDTQYF. For the CDR3, the DNA is TGTGCCTGGATTACTGAGGGGGGGCGCACAGATACGCAGTATTTT. The full variable domain, its missing parts supplied by reference TRBV30 and TRBJ2-3, is SQTIHQWPATLVQPVGSPLSLECTVEGTSNPNLYWYRQAAGRGLQLLFYSVGIGQISSEVPQNLSASRPQDRQFILSSKKLLLSDSGFYLCAWITEGGRTDTQYFGPGTRLTVL.

This sequence joins TRBV5-1 and TRBJ1-4, with D uncertain. Trimming cost V 0 bases and J 3 bases, with 6 bases left between them. The CDR3 contains 14 residues. Germline values: CDR1 SGHRS, CDR2 YFSETQ. The CDR3 DNA follows: TGCGCCAGCAGCTTGGAGGCGGCTAATGAAAAACTGTTTTTT. Its translation is CASSLEAANEKLFF.

The chain employs TRBV12-5 and TRBJ2-7, with TRBD1 matching 7 bases. The CDR3 extends over 15 amino acids. CDR1 and CDR2 (germline): LGHNT, FRNRAP. Germline trimming cut 5 bases from V and 0 bases from J; bases unmatched to any gene: 7. The CDR3 region has the DNA TGTGCTAGTGGTGTGGACAGGCCTTACTCCTACGAGCAGTACTTC. Translated: CASGVDRPYSYEQYF.

The chain joins TRBV7-9 to TRBJ1-5; D call uncertain. Trimming cost V 5 bases and J 9 bases, with 17 bases left between them. The germline V gene encodes CDR1 SEHNR and CDR2 FQNEAQ (reference sequence). The CDR3 runs 14 residues. CDR3 nucleotide sequence: TGTGCCAGCAGCCAAATGGGAGTATCAGGGCCCCAGCATTTT. It translates to CASSQMGVSGPQHF.

This rearrangement joins TRBV30 to TRBJ2-1; perhaps TRBD2 as D (7 bases). Looked up from germline, CDR1 is GTSNPN and CDR2 is SVGIG (reference sequence). The CDR3 is 13 residues long. V lost 7 bases, J lost 9 bases, and 19 bases lay in between. CDR3 loop: CAFNGGAEFEQFF. The CDR3 bases are TGTGCCTTCAATGGGGGGGCGGAATTTGAGCAGTTCTTC.

V and J are TRBV11-3 and TRBJ1-2; D is possibly TRBD1 (5 bases). The CDR3 is made up of 12 amino acids. The ends were cut back, 1 base at V and 14 bases at J, with 14 bases in the middle. In germline, CDR1 is SGHNT, CDR2 YENEEA. CDR3 sequence reads: CASSLGQPHCTF. CDR3 sequence (DNA): TGTGCCAGCAGCTTAGGACAGCCACACTGTACCTTC.

This clone appeared a few times. The chain uses TRBV6-1 and TRBJ2-7; 8 bases agree with TRBD1. Trimming at V came to 2 bases and at J to 4 bases, leaving 7 bases not matched to a gene. CDR3 length equals 15 residues. Germline values: CDR1 MNHNS, CDR2 SASEGT. CDR3: CASSETGTGHYEQYF. The CDR3 nucleotides read TGTGCCAGCAGTGAAACCGGGACAGGACATTACGAGCAGTACTTC.

This clone was seen a handful of times. The gene calls are TRBV7-9 and TRBJ1-1, with TRBD1 matching 8 bases. Germline assignment: CDR1 SEHNR and CDR2 FQNEAQ (reference sequence). The CDR3 contains 15 residues. V lost 5 bases, J lost 2 bases, and 7 bases stayed unmatched. The CDR3 sequence: CASSPRQGINTEAFF. In nucleotides, the CDR3 is TGTGCCAGCAGCCCGCGACAGGGGATAAACACTGAAGCTTTCTTT.

V and J are TRBV4-3 and TRBJ1-5; the D is unclear. The ends were cut back, 0 bases at V and 5 bases at J, with 8 bases in the middle. From germline, CDR1 is LGHNA and CDR2 YSLEER. The CDR3 has 14 amino acids. The CDR3: CASSQDPNYQPQHF. As DNA, the CDR3 is TGCGCCAGCAGCCAAGATCCAAACTATCAGCCCCAGCATTTT.

The chain joins TRBV14 to TRBJ2-3, with unresolved D. Looked up from germline, CDR1 is SGHDN and CDR2 is FVKESK. V lost 0 bases, J lost 0 bases, and 10 bases lay in between. This CDR3 spans 16 amino acids. The CDR3 region has the DNA TGTGCCAGCAGCCAAGATTGGGCTCGGAGCACAGATACGCAGTATTTT. Translating it yields CASSQDWARSTDTQYF.

This chain uses TRBV11-1 with TRBJ1-3, with D possibly being TRBD1 (5 bases). Between the trimmed V and J ends, which lost 7 bases and 7 bases, there was a span of 17 bases. The CDR3 contains 14 residues. Germline CDR1 and CDR2: SGHAT and FQDESV (reference sequence). The CDR3 coding sequence is TGTGCCAGCAAGGGGCGCATCGATAGGAACACCATATATTTT. It yields the protein CASKGRIDRNTIYF.

The chain uses TRBV9 and TRBJ2-1; TRBD1 might be the D (6 bases). This CDR3 region has 15 residues. Between the trimmed V and J ends, which lost 0 bases and 8 bases, there was a span of 15 bases. Looked up from germline, CDR1 is SGDLS and CDR2 is YYNGEE. The CDR3 nucleotides are TGTGCCAGCAGCGTAGTCGGGACAAACCTGGATGAGCAGTTCTTC. It translates to CASSVVGTNLDEQFF.

This chain uses TRBV6-6 with TRBJ2-7; unclear D gene. Germline V gene sequence: CDR1 MNHNY, CDR2 SVGAGI (reference sequence). The V gene lost 6 bases and the J gene lost 3 bases, with 12 bases spanning the gap. This CDR3 is built from 13 residues. The CDR3 sequence: CASRLIGFYEQYF. DNA of the CDR3: TGTGCCAGCAGGTTGATTGGCTTCTACGAGCAGTACTTC.

This clone was detected only once. The CDR3 loop reads CASSVELYSNQPQHF. CDR3 coding DNA: TGTGCCAGCAGCGTAGAACTGTATAGCAATCAGCCCCAGCATTTT. This sequence joins TRBV9 and TRBJ1-5; D is undetermined. Germline V CDR1 and CDR2: SGDLS, YYNGEE. The CDR3 runs 15 residues. With 0 bases removed from V and 0 bases from J, the gap between germline ends came to 7 bases.

The chain uses TRBV5-1 and TRBJ1-1; TRBD1 matches at 8 bases. The germline V gene encodes CDR1 SGHRS and CDR2 YFSETQ. The CDR3 runs to 17 residues. After removal of 3 bases from V and 1 base from J, the junction contained 11 bases not matched to a gene. The CDR3 nucleotides are TGCGCCAGCAGCTCGCTCCAGGGGGCGGTTTCGAACACTGAAGCTTTCTTT. It codes for CASSSLQGAVSNTEAFF.

The V call is TRBV5-1, the J call TRBJ2-7; D may be TRBD1 (6 bases). V lost 3 bases and J 0 bases, leaving 16 bases between the germline ends. The CDR3 sequence is 16 residues long. Germline V gene data show CDR1 as SGHRS and CDR2 as YFSETQ. This chain's CDR3 is CASSWTGHRISYEQYF. In DNA form, the CDR3 reads TGCGCCAGCAGCTGGACGGGACACCGTATCTCCTACGAGCAGTACTTC.

The CDR3 nucleotides are TGTGCCAGCAGCCTTGTACTAGCCCTAAGCACAGATACGCAGTATTTT. Its protein is CASSLVLALSTDTQYF. V usage is TRBV5-6 and J usage is TRBJ2-3; D is perhaps TRBD2 (6 bases). V gave up 4 bases and J gave up 0 bases, with 15 bases separating them. The germline gives CDR1 SGHDT, CDR2 YYEEEE. The CDR3 extends over 16 amino acids.